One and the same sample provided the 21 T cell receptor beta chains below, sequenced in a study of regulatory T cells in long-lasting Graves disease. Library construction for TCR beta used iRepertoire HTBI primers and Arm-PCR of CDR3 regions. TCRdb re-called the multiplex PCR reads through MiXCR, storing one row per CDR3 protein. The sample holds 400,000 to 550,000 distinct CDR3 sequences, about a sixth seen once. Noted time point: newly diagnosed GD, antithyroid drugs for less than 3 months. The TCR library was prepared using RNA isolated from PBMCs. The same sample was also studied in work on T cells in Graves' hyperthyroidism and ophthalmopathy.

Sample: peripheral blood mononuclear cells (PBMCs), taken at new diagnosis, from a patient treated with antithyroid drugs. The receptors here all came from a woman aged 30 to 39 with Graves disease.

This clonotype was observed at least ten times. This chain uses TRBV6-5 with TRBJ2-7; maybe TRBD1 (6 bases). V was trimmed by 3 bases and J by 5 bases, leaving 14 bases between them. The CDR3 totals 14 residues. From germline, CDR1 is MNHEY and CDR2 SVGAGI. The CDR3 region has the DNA TGTGCCAGCAGTTATCGGCAGGGGTTCCACGAGCAGTACTTC. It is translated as CASSYRQGFHEQYF.

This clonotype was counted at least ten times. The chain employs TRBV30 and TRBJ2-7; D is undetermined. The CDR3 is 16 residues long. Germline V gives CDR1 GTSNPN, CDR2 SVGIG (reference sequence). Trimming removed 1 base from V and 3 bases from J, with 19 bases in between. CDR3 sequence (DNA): TGTGCCTGGAGTGACATGCAGAAGGCCCGATTCTACGAGCAGTACTTC. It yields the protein CAWSDMQKARFYEQYF.

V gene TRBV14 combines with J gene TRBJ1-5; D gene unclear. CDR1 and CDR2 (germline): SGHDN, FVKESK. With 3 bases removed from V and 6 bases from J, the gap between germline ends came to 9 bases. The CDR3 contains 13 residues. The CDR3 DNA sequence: TGTGCCAGCAGCCACGGGTTCGGTCAGCCCCAGCATTTT. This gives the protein CASSHGFGQPQHF.

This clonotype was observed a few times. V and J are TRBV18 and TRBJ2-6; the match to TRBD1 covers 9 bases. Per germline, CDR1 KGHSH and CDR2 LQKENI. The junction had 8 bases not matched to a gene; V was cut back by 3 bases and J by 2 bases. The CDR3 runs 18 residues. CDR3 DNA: TGTGCCAGCTCACCGAGGGGGACAGGGACCGCTGGGGCCAACGTCCTGACTTTC. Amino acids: CASSPRGTGTAGANVLTF.

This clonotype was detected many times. CDR3 coding DNA: TGTGCCAGCAGTTACGGGACTAGCGGGAGGTGGGTCCACGAGCAGTACTTC. It encodes CASSYGTSGRWVHEQYF. This rearrangement joins TRBV27 to TRBJ2-7, with TRBD2 identical over 15 bases. The CDR3 runs 17 residues. V shed 4 bases, J shed 5 bases, and the junction held 9 bases outside the gene matches. In germline, CDR1 is MNHEY, CDR2 SMNVEV (reference sequence).

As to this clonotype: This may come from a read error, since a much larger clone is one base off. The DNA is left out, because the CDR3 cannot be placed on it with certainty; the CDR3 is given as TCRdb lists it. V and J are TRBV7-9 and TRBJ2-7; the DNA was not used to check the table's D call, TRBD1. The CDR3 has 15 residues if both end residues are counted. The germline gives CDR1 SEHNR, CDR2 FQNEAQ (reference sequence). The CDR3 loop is CASSFGQGAPYERYF.

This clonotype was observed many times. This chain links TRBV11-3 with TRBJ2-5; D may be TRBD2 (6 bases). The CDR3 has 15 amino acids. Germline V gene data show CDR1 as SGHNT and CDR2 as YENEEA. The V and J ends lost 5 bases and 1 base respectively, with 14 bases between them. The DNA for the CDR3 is TGTGCCAGCAGCCTAAGCGTGGGGGGCCAAGAGACCCAGTACTTC. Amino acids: CASSLSVGGQETQYF. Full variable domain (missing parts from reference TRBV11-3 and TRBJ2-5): EAGVVQSPRYKIIEKKQPVAFWCNPISGHNTLYWYLQNLGQGPELLIRYENEEAVDDSQLPKDRFSAERLKGVDSTLKIQPAELGDSAVYLCASSLSVGGQETQYFGPGTRLLVL.

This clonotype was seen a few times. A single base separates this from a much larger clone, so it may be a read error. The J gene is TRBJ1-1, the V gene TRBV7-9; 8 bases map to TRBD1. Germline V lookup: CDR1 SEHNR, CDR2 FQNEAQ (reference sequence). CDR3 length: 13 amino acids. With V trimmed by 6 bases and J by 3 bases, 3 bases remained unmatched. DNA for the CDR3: TGTGCCAGCAGACAGGGGGGGGACACTGAAGCTTTCTTT. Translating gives CASRQGGDTEAFF.

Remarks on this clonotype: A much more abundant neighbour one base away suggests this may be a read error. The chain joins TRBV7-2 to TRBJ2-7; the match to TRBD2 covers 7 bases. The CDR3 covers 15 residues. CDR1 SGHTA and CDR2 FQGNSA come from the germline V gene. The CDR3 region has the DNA TGTGACAGCAGCGGGATGCCAGCGGGTGGCTACGAGCAGTACTTC. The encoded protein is CDSSGMPAGGYEQYF. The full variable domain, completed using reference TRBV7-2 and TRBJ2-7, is GAGVSQSPSNKVTEKGKDVELRCDPISGHTALYWYRQSLGQGLEFLIYFQGNSAPDKSGLPSDRFSAERTGGSVSTLTIQRTQQEDSAVYLCDSSGMPAGGYEQYFGPGTRLTVT.

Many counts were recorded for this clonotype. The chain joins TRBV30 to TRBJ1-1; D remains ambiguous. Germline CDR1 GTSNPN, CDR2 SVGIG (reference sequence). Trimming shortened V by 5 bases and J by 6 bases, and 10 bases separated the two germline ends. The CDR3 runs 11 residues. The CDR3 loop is CAWGVISEAFF. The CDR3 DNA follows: TGTGCCTGGGGGGTGATATCTGAAGCTTTCTTT.

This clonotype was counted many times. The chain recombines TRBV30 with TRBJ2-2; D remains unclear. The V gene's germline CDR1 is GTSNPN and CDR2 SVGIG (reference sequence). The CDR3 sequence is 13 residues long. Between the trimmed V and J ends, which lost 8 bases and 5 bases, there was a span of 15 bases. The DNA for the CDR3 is TGTGCCCGTCGTTGGTTCGAAACCGGGGAGCTGTTTTTT. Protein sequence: CARRWFETGELFF.

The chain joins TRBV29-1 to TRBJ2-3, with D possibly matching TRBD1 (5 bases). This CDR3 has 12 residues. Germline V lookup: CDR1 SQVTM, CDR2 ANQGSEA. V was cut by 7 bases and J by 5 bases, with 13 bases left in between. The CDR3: CSADSPRDTQYF. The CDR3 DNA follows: TGCAGCGCCGACAGTCCACGAGATACGCAGTATTTT.

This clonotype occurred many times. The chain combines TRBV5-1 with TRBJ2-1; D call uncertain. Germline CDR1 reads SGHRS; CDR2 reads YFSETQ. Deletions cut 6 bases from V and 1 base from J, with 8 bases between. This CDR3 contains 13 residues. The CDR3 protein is CASTGQSYNEQFF. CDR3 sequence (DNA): TGCGCCAGCACAGGTCAGTCCTACAATGAGCAGTTCTTC.

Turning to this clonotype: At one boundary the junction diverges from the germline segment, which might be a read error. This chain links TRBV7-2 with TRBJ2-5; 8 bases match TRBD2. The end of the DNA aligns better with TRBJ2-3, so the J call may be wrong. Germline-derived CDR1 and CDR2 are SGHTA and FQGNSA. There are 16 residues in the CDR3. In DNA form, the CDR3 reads TGCGCCAGCAGCCAAGATCGGGGACTAGGGTGGGATACGCAGTATTTT. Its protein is CASSQDRGLGWDTQYF.

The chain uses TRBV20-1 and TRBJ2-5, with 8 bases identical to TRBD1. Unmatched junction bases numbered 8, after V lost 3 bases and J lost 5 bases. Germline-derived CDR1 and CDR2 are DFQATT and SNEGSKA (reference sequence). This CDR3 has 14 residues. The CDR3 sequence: CSASRTGLVETQYF. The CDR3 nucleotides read TGCAGTGCTAGTCGGACAGGGCTTGTGGAGACCCAGTACTTC.

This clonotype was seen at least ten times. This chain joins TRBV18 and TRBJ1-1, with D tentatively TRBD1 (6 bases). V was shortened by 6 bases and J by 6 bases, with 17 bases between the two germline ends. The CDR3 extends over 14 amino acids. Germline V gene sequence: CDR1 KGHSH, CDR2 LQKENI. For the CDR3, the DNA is TGTGCCAGCTCCGGGGACAATTTCCGCGCTGAAGCTTTCTTT. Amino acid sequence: CASSGDNFRAEAFF.

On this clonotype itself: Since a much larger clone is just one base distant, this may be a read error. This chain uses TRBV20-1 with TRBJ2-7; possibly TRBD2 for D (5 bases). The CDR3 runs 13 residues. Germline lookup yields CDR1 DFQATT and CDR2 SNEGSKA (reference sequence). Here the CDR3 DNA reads TGCAGTGCTAGAGCGAAAAGCGGAGACGAGCGGTACTTC. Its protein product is CSARAKSGDERYF.

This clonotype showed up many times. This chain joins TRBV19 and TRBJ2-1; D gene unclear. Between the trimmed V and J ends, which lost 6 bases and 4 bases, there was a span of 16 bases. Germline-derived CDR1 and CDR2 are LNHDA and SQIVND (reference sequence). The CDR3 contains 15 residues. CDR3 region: CASSTGRRIYNEQFF. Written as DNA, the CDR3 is TGTGCCAGTAGCACCGGACGGAGAATTTACAATGAGCAGTTCTTC.

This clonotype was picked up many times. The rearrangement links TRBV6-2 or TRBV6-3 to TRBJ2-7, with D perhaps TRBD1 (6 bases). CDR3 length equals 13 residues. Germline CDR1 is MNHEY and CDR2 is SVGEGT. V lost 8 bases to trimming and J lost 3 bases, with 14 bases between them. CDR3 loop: CASHYGRGYEQYF. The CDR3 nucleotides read TGTGCCAGCCACTACGGCAGGGGCTACGAGCAGTACTTC.

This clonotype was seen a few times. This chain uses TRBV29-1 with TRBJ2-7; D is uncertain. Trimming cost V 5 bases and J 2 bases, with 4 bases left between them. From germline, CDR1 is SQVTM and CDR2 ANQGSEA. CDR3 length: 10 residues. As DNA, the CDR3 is TGCAGCGTTAAAACCTACGAGCAGTACTTC. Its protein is CSVKTYEQYF.

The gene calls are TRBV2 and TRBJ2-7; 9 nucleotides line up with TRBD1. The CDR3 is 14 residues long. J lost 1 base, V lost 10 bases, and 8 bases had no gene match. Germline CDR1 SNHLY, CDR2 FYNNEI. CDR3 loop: CAKGQGRRSYEQYF. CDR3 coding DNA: TGTGCCAAAGGACAGGGGAGGAGGTCCTACGAGCAGTACTTC.